These T cell receptor beta chains were read from a single sample in a study of blood T cell repertoires in COVID-19. Measured with immunoSEQ multiplex PCR; TCRdb has only the in-frame clones, and not every one. The sample holds about 90,000 clones, around three quarters seen once. Sequencing input: peripheral blood. The receptor set was obtained from a woman aged 65 to 85 with acute or convalescent COVID-19. Each CDR3 is given without its conserved first and last residue. Fields, in order: V gene, clone size, D gene, CDR3 protein. A D gene is named only where the DNA matches it firmly. Part of the rows lack a size; the others show once, few, many or a class for expanded clones.

TRBV30 | . | TRBD1 | AWSAGTASGNTIY
TRBV5-1 | few | . | ASSSSGGSGYT
TRBV2 | . | . | ASSLGRTQETQY
TRBV19 | . | TRBD1 | ASSMTGPRVTEAF
TRBV3-1/TRBV3-2 | once | . | ASSQESGRNTEAF
TRBV18 | . | TRBD2 | ASSPSGRADEQF
TRBV6-5 | . | . | ASSLRQDIYGYT
TRBV12-3/TRBV12-4 | . | . | ASSSEDTQY
TRBV5-6 | . | TRBD1 | ASSMTGLGTEAF
TRBV18 | . | . | ASSPGRSYPGELF
TRBV19 | . | TRBD2 | ASSKWSGGYNEQF
TRBV7-3 | . | TRBD1 | ASSPRTGVSTEAF
TRBV5-1 | . | TRBD1 | ASSLGNRGTTNEKLF
TRBV19 | once | TRBD1 | ATQRTGSDTGELF
TRBV9 | . | . | ASSVMGGTERNTIY
TRBV28 | few | . | ASRLTGLRQPQH
TRBV2 | . | TRBD2 | ASSRTSGRNEQY
TRBV6-4 | . | TRBD2 | ASPRGTSGGVGTGELF
TRBV15 | . | TRBD1 | ATSRRGPGETQY
TRBV2 | . | . | ASRNRNYGYT
TRBV25-1 | many | TRBD2 | ASSAVAGGHEQY
TRBV3-1/TRBV3-2 | . | . | ASSQTRGGAHYGYT
TRBV7-2 | . | . | ASSLAQGGNYGYT
TRBV2 | . | . | ASHYDLYEQY
TRBV6-2/TRBV6-3 | . | . | ASSYRGGYPQH
TRBV6-5 | few | . | ASSYRQAGYQETQY
TRBV2 | once | . | ASSERTGTNSPLH
TRBV4-2 | . | TRBD2 | ASSQGTSGDTQY